The clone carrying this TCR beta chain was seen a single time. Its antigen is not identified. This sample stems from a study of cytomegalovirus exposure and HLA in healthy donors. About the study: Genotyping showed roughly 77% of roughly 390 donors falling in the Caucasian-associated ancestry cluster. Study-wide points: Rarity characterized most TCR sequences, yet some public TCRs appeared in many donors. A later analysis revealed that TCR association rates differed between HLA loci, peaking at DRB1 and bottoming out at HLA-C.

The study ran its PCR with 60 Vbeta and 13 Jbeta primers. Profiled with immunoSEQ multiplex PCR; TCRdb holds only in-frame clones, not every one. The sample lists fewer than 200,000 clones, over 65% occurring once. Germline CDR1 reads SGHTA; CDR2 reads FQGNSA. This CDR3 has 17 amino acids. Germline trimming cut 3 bases from V and 1 base from J; bases unmatched to any gene: 11. Sample: PBMCs. This chain uses TRBV7-2 with TRBJ2-5, with 7 bases matching TRBD2. This clonotype was sampled from a female donor in good health and CMV-seronegative. The DNA of the CDR3 is TGTGCCAGCAGCTTCTATCGGGGATTAGCGGGCCAAGAGACCCAGTACTTC. This codes for CASSFYRGLAGQETQYF.